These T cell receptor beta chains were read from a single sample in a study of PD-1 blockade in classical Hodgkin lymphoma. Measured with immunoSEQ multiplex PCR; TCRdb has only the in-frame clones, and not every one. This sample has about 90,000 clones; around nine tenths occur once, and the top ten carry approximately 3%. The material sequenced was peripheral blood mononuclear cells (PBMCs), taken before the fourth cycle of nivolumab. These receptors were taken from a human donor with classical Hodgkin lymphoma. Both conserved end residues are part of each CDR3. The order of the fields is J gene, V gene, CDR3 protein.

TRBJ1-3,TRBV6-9,CASSYSNSGNTIYF
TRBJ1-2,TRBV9,CASTVEDTHYGYTF
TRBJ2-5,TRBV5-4,CASRQSGGARETQYF
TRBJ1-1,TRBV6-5,CASRPPNTEAFF
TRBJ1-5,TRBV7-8,CASSPVMAGKQPQHF
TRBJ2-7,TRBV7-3,CASSPDGGHEQYF
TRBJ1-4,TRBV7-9,CASSQTGEGEKLFF
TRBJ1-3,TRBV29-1,CSVAVGRSGNTIYF
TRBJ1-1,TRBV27,CASRPLGNTEAFF
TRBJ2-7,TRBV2,CASSRGGLLSYEQYF
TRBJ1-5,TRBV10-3,CAISESGSAGPQHF
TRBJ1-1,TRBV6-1,CASKDWGTEAFF
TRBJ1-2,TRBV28,CASSLGAGGSYYGYTF
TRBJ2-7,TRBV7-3,CASSFGTGGGEQYF
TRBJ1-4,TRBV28,CASCPGGPFNEKLFF
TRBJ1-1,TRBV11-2,CASSLTGTVIGDEAFF
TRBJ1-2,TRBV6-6,CASSYSGNYGYTF
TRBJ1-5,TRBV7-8,CASTGDWNQPQHF
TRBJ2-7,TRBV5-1,CASSPLKEGAYYEQYF
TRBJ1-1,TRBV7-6,CASSRSRTSGNTEAFF
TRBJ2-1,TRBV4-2,CASSQDVGPLSRSGQFF
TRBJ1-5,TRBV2,CASRAYTGDYNQPQHF
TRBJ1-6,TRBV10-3,CAISAGSSYNSPLHF
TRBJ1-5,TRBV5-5,CASSYRGGVRNQPQHF
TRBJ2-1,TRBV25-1,CASRRTGSMYNEQFF
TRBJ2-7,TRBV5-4,CASRLDRDMGEQYF
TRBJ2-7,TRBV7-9,CASSGEGGPSYEQYF
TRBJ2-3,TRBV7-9,CASSFLRGGTDTQYF
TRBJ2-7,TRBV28,CASSVYEQYF
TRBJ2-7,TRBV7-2,CASSLRWQANSYEQYF
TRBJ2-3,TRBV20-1,CSARRTDTQYF
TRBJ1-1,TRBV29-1,CSVEVLAANTEAFF
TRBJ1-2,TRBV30,CACNWGSLNYGYTF